The 18 T cell receptor beta chains below were found in one sample sequenced in a study of blood T cell repertoires in COVID-19. Profiled with immunoSEQ multiplex PCR; TCRdb holds only in-frame clones, not every one. The table records over 150,000 clones, around 85% of them present only once. The sequenced sample was peripheral blood. The origin of the receptors is a man aged 30-40 years with acute or convalescent COVID-19.

This clone turned up a few times. J is TRBJ1-3 and V is TRBV4-1, with D uncertain. The ends were cut back, 1 base at V and 7 bases at J, with 5 bases in the middle. Germline CDR1 reads MGHRA; CDR2 reads YSYEKL. The CDR3 length is 12 residues. As DNA, the CDR3 is TGCGCCAGCAGCCAAGTACGGAACACCATATATTTT. This sequence encodes CASSQVRNTIYF.

This clone appeared once. The J gene is TRBJ2-7, the V gene TRBV5-1, with TRBD2 matching 13 bases. The trim removed 4 bases at V and 7 bases at J, leaving 11 bases unmatched. Per germline, CDR1 SGHRS and CDR2 YFSETQ. The CDR3 extends over 16 amino acids. Written as DNA, the CDR3 is TGCGCCAGCAGCACCGGACTAGCGGGGGCCCCAGGGGAGCAGTACTTC. Amino acid sequence: CASSTGLAGAPGEQYF.

CDR3 nucleotide sequence: TGTGCCAGCAGCTTGGCGGCAGCTCGCTCCTACGAGCAGTACTTC. This encodes CASSLAAARSYEQYF. The genes are TRBV7-2 and TRBJ2-7; no reliable D call. Trimming cost V 3 bases and J 0 bases, with 12 bases left between them. Per the germline V gene, CDR1 is SGHTA and CDR2 is FQGNSA. The CDR3 is 15 residues long.

This chain uses TRBV5-1 with TRBJ1-2, with D hard to call. V shed 0 bases and J shed 4 bases, with 10 bases lying between them. This CDR3 region has 14 residues. Looked up from germline, CDR1 is SGHRS and CDR2 is YFSETQ. The CDR3 is CASSLENSLYGYTF. The DNA for the CDR3 is TGCGCCAGCAGCTTGGAGAACAGTCTCTATGGCTACACCTTC.

V and J are TRBV2 and TRBJ2-1; 8 positions agree with TRBD1. V dropped 7 bases and J dropped 1; count of bases not matched to a gene: 12. The CDR3 is 17 amino acids. Germline CDR1 reads SNHLY; CDR2 reads FYNNEI. CDR3 sequence reads: CASKASRWDRSYNEQFF. DNA of the CDR3: TGTGCCAGCAAGGCTAGTCGTTGGGACAGGTCCTACAATGAGCAGTTCTTC.

This clone was seen once. This chain joins TRBV27 and TRBJ1-2; a possible D gene is TRBD1 (5 bases). This CDR3 contains 15 residues. Germline CDR1 MNHEY, CDR2 SMNVEV (reference sequence). With 3 bases removed from V and 3 bases from J, the gap between germline ends came to 14 bases. CDR3 sequence: CASSFFGGDHYGYTF. In DNA, the CDR3 is TGTGCCAGCAGTTTTTTTGGAGGGGATCACTATGGCTACACCTTC.

The gene calls are TRBV7-9 and TRBJ2-4, with a possible D match to TRBD2 (6 bases). CDR3 size: 12 residues. CDR1 is SEHNR and CDR2 is FQNEAQ in the germline V gene (reference sequence). The V end lost 5 bases, the J end lost 13 bases, and 15 bases lay between the germline ends. CDR3 sequence (DNA): TGTGCCAGCAGCCCGACCGGGACTTACCAGTACTTC. Translating it yields CASSPTGTYQYF.

The CDR3 nucleotides are TGTGCCAGTAAGAGGAGTTGGGGCGCTGAAGCTTTCTTT. Protein: CASKRSWGAEAFF. The chain employs TRBV12-3 or TRBV12-4 and TRBJ1-1, with D possibly TRBD1 on 5 matching bases. The CDR3 length is 13 residues. V was cut by 9 bases and J by 6 bases, with 17 bases left in between.

The chain employs TRBV5-4 and TRBJ2-3; the match to TRBD2 covers 7 bases. The V gene end was trimmed by 5 bases and the J gene end by 4 bases; junction bases not matched to a gene: 10. The CDR3 contains 15 residues. Germline V CDR1 and CDR2: SGHNT, YYREEE (reference sequence). The CDR3 here is CASSRDLAGADTQYF. CDR3 DNA sequence: TGTGCCAGCAGTCGCGACCTTGCGGGAGCAGATACGCAGTATTTT. The entire variable domain, with the rest obtained from reference TRBV5-4 and TRBJ2-3, is as follows: ETGVTQSPTHLIKTRGQQVTLRCSSQSGHNTVSWYQQALGQGPQFIFQYYREEENGRGNFPPRFSGLQFPNYSSELNVNALELDDSALYLCASSRDLAGADTQYFGPGTRLTVL.

V gene TRBV28 combines with J gene TRBJ2-1; maybe TRBD1 (5 bases). Trimming left V 8 bases short and J 10 bases short, with 18 bases between. Germline lookup yields CDR1 MDHEN and CDR2 SYDVKM. The CDR3 is 13 residues long. In DNA form, the CDR3 reads TGTGCCAGCGAGGCGATGGGGCGCGCCGAGCAGTTCTTC. Translated: CASEAMGRAEQFF.

J is TRBJ2-7 and V is TRBV28; tentatively, D is TRBD1 (5 bases). V lost 6 bases to trimming and J lost 1 base, with 19 bases between them. Germline V gives CDR1 MDHEN, CDR2 SYDVKM. The CDR3 covers 16 residues. CDR3 DNA sequence: TGTGCCAGCAGGGGGTCTAAGGCACAGGATTCCTACGAGCAGTACTTC. Protein sequence: CASRGSKAQDSYEQYF. The complete variable domain, with remaining parts taken from reference TRBV28 and TRBJ2-7, reads DVKVTQSSRYLVKRTGEKVFLECVQDMDHENMFWYRQDPGLGLRLIYFSYDVKMKEKGDIPEGYSVSREKKERFSLILESASTNQTSMYLCASRGSKAQDSYEQYFGPGTRLTVT.

The CDR3 DNA follows: TGTGCCAGCAGTTTACCCCACAGCAACTATGGCTACACCTTC. Translating it yields CASSLPHSNYGYTF. The chain recombines TRBV28 with TRBJ1-2; no clear D gene. V was trimmed by 2 bases and J by 2 bases, leaving 9 bases between them. This CDR3 has 14 residues. Per germline, CDR1 MDHEN and CDR2 SYDVKM.

V is TRBV9 and J is TRBJ2-1; possible D gene TRBD2, 5 bases. CDR1 SGDLS and CDR2 YYNGEE come from the germline V gene. The CDR3 sequence is 18 residues long. V lost 3 bases, J lost 7 bases, and 26 bases lay in between. The CDR3 DNA follows: TGTGCCAGCAGCGCTCCTGGACTTTCAAATCTCCCGGGGAATGAGCAGTTCTTC. This translates into CASSAPGLSNLPGNEQFF.

The gene calls are TRBV30 and TRBJ2-3, with 9 bases matching TRBD2. V was pared by 2 bases and J by 2 bases, with 5 bases of the junction left unmatched. Germline assignment: CDR1 GTSNPN and CDR2 SVGIG (reference sequence). The CDR3 has 15 residues. The CDR3 region has the DNA TGTGCCTGGAGTTTCCTAGCGGGGTCCACAGATACGCAGTATTTT. It translates to CAWSFLAGSTDTQYF.

The chain is built from TRBV5-4 and TRBJ2-5, with a tentative D call TRBD2 (5 bases). The V and J ends lost 0 bases and 4 bases respectively, with 10 bases between them. There are 14 residues in the CDR3. The germline gives CDR1 SGHNT, CDR2 YYREEE (reference sequence). CDR3 region: CASSLVGVGETQYF. The CDR3 DNA sequence: TGTGCCAGCAGCTTGGTGGGAGTCGGAGAGACCCAGTACTTC. Variable domain in full (rest from reference TRBV5-4 and TRBJ2-5): ETGVTQSPTHLIKTRGQQVTLRCSSQSGHNTVSWYQQALGQGPQFIFQYYREEENGRGNFPPRFSGLQFPNYSSELNVNALELDDSALYLCASSLVGVGETQYFGPGTRLLVL.

This clone showed up just once. The CDR3 loop reads CASSMGRDRVGGEQYF. The DNA for the CDR3 is TGTGCCAGTAGTATGGGCCGGGACAGGGTAGGAGGCGAGCAGTACTTC. V is TRBV19 and J is TRBJ2-7, with 9 bases that match TRBD1. Germline trimming cut 3 bases from V and 6 bases from J; bases unmatched to any gene: 12. This CDR3 has 16 amino acids. Germline lookup yields CDR1 LNHDA and CDR2 SQIVND (reference sequence).

The J gene is TRBJ2-5, the V gene TRBV2; weak D call: TRBD1 (6 bases). V lost 6 bases, J lost 5 bases, and 13 bases lay in between. The CDR3 contains 13 residues. Germline CDR1 is SNHLY and CDR2 is FYNNEI. This chain's CDR3 is CASRAGVGETQYF. CDR3 DNA: TGTGCCAGCAGGGCAGGGGTGGGGGAGACCCAGTACTTC.

The V gene is TRBV2, the J gene TRBJ2-7; D may be TRBD1 (6 bases). The CDR3 totals 15 residues. Trimming pared 7 bases from V and 2 bases from J, leaving 18 bases between. Germline loops: CDR1 SNHLY, CDR2 FYNNEI. The CDR3 region has the DNA TGTGCCAGCACCGAGGAGCAGGGGTTCACCTACGAGCAGTACTTC. It codes for CASTEEQGFTYEQYF.